This entry is about one T cell receptor (beta chain). This sample was taken from a study of OX40 agonist ivuxolimab in advanced cancers. Study summary: Aged roughly 23 to 80 with a mean of 60 years, they were 82.7% male. Having had anti-PD-1, anti-PD-L1 or anti-CTLA-4 therapy before was allowed, and over 35% had some.

The V gene's germline CDR1 is SGHAT and CDR2 FQNNGV. The CDR3 length is 17 residues. V lost 6 bases and J lost 6; bases outside the gene matches: 13. TCRdb's table, derived via immunoSEQ multiplex PCR, lists solely in-frame clones and lacks some. The table shows some 80,000 clones, with approximately 93% occurring only once. This TCR derives from an adult with an advanced solid tumor such as melanoma, head and neck, liver or kidney cancer. The input for sequencing was CD4+ or CD8+ T cells sorted from blood, taken in a trial of the OX40 agonist ivuxolimab. The chain couples TRBV11-2 to TRBJ2-1, with 11 nucleotides matching TRBD2. CDR3 residues: CASSLLEGTSGFNEQFF. DNA of the CDR3: TGTGCCAGCAGTTTGCTAGAAGGGACTAGCGGATTCAATGAGCAGTTCTTC.